Described below is a single T cell receptor beta chain sequence and its context. The entry originates in a study of identical twins. A universal primer site was created by template switching, with the cDNA bearing unique molecular identifiers. TCRdb ran MiXCR on the 5' RACE reads and lists one entry per CDR3 protein. The sample shows fewer than 250,000 distinct CDR3 sequences, about 7.5% of them seen only once. The CDR3 consists of 14 residues. V shed 5 bases and J shed 4 bases, with 12 bases lying between them. The germline V gene has CDR1 SEHNR and CDR2 FQNEAQ (reference sequence). This sample also appeared in a second study, on yellow fever vaccine responses in identical twins.

Sequencing used CD8+ T cells sorted from blood. The chain recombines TRBV7-9 with TRBJ2-1, with a weak D call TRBD2 (5 bases). The clonotype was recovered from a woman aged 18-35 years in good health. The CDR3, as DNA: TGTGCCAGCAGCCCTACTAGTGTATACAATGAGCAGTTCTTC. It is translated as CASSPTSVYNEQFF.